This T cell receptor beta chain was retrieved from a study of blood T cell repertoires in COVID-19. Study as a whole: The United States, Italy and Spain provided the acute and convalescent COVID-19 samples.

The CDR3 length is 13 residues. Trimming took 2 bases from V and 10 from J; bases not matched to a gene: 4. The germline V gene encodes CDR1 MDHEN and CDR2 SYDVKM. TCRdb keeps only in-frame clones here, not all; method: immunoSEQ multiplex PCR. Of more than 200,000 clones listed, roughly 84% are singletons. The material sequenced was peripheral blood. This rearrangement joins TRBV28 to TRBJ2-1; 8 bases fit TRBD2. The receptor's source is a woman between 40 and 55 years old who had recovered from COVID-19. CDR3 bases: TGTGCCAGCAGTTTAGGCGGGACTAGAGAGCAGTTCTTC. Amino acids: CASSLGGTREQFF.